The rows below give T cell receptor beta chains drawn from one sample of a study of cytomegalovirus exposure and HLA in healthy donors. Data came from immunoSEQ multiplex PCR; TCRdb stores just in-frame clones and leaves some out. The sample consists of under 110,000 clones, around 82% of them appearing once. The sample was PBMCs. These receptors were collected from a man between 50 and 59 years old in good health and CMV-seronegative. CDR3s include the opening cysteine and the closing phenylalanine or tryptophan.

V: TRBV19; CDR3: CASSITRDTDTQYF
V: TRBV28; CDR3: CASSFSGETYGYTF
V: TRBV19; CDR3: CASSIGRGATFNTQYF
V: TRBV30; CDR3: CAWSQTGIGNTIYF
V: TRBV19; CDR3: CASCTGQGYGYTF
V: TRBV5-4; CDR3: CASSTRQGSSYEQYF
V: TRBV4-2; CDR3: CASSQERGPSTDTQYF
V: TRBV6-1; CDR3: CASSEGRYQPQHF
V: TRBV6-1; CDR3: CASSDVRPRDEKLFF
V: TRBV10-3; CDR3: CAIEETGVSGYTF
V: TRBV30; CDR3: CAWSEGTDYSNQPQHF
V: TRBV9; CDR3: CASSTGTPRDQYF
V: TRBV18; CDR3: CASSRAMDTEAFF
V: TRBV2; CDR3: CASSEARQDPGGYTF
V: TRBV9; CDR3: CASSDARALGEAFF
V: TRBV6-5; CDR3: CASSYSRVGNQPQHF
V: TRBV6-5; CDR3: CASSPTLSSYEQYF
V: TRBV27; CDR3: CASGQGARYNEQFF
V: TRBV6-5; CDR3: CASTGGVWYEQYF
V: TRBV20-1; CDR3: CSGSDILGYTF
V: TRBV5-5; CDR3: CASSQDTYGYTF
V: TRBV6-5; CDR3: CASRVGEDYGYTF
V: TRBV2; CDR3: CASSGGGGYEQYF
V: TRBV7-9; CDR3: CASSFQTEAFF
V: TRBV6-5; CDR3: CASSYWIGTGGTEAFF
V: TRBV28; CDR3: CASRIPRGFGYGYTF
V: TRBV19; CDR3: CASSPRLLYNEQFF
V: TRBV27; CDR3: CASSSYGATNEKLFF
V: TRBV30; CDR3: CASSGLANEQYF
V: TRBV7-2; CDR3: CASSFSSANYGYTF
V: TRBV11-1; CDR3: CASRTARSTEAFF
V: TRBV2; CDR3: CASKQGLNTEAFF
V: TRBV18; CDR3: CASSPRAAHTDTQYF
V: TRBV30; CDR3: CAWSVSGGTEAFF
V: TRBV9; CDR3: CASSVTGGRSETQYF
V: TRBV7-2; CDR3: CASSLETVYGYTF
V: TRBV5-1; CDR3: CASSLETGTGGGTEAFF
V: TRBV11-3; CDR3: CASSYRGREGNGYTF
V: TRBV6-5; CDR3: CATVLPGNTEAFF
V: TRBV5-8; CDR3: CASSLGRRPYNEQFF
V: TRBV19; CDR3: CASSTRDRGRVTEAFF
V: TRBV29-1; CDR3: CSVADRGYGYTF
V: TRBV4-1; CDR3: CASSQLRLGTSGGAVNTGELFF
V: TRBV2; CDR3: CASIRGASGGAGIQYF
V: TRBV6-1; CDR3: CASSESGNQPQHF
V: TRBV6-6; CDR3: CASSYSGRGLTFF
V: TRBV7-8; CDR3: CASSFWREGAEQYF
V: TRBV29-1; CDR3: CSVVDRADNQPQHF
V: TRBV29-1; CDR3: CSVVPSGLYNEQFF
V: TRBV5-4; CDR3: CASSQTRETQYF
V: TRBV15; CDR3: CATSREREGAYGYTF
V: TRBV19; CDR3: CASSETGGQPQHF
V: TRBV6-1; CDR3: CASTRYRVPNEQYF
V: TRBV7-9; CDR3: CASSNFGTPNEQFF
V: TRBV19; CDR3: CASSRGGGGTDTQYF
V: TRBV6-1; CDR3: CASIRPGSGYTF
V: TRBV6-6; CDR3: CASSYPGGGNTEAFF